This T cell receptor (beta chain) was retrieved from a study of control samples from healthy donors and cancer patients. Some clones are missing from TCRdb's copy, which holds only in-frame ones; the method was immunoSEQ multiplex PCR. There are 150,000 to 200,000 clones in the sample; about 90% occur only once, and 4.9% lies in the top ten. This clone was seen a single time. CDR1 SGHRS and CDR2 YFSETQ come from the germline V gene. The CDR3 length is 13 residues. Trimming removed 3 bases at V and 5 bases at J, with 10 bases between. The V and J genes are TRBV5-1 and TRBJ2-3; D perhaps matches TRBD1 (5 bases). Material: blood. The clonotype was recovered from a woman aged 30 to 39 in good health. The CDR3 here is CASSSPQVDTQYF. CDR3 sequence (DNA): TGCGCCAGCAGCTCCCCACAGGTAGATACGCAGTATTTT.